This TCR beta chain was obtained from a study of spatial heterogeneity in lung cancer (dated by TCRdb to about 2019). About the full investigation: Beta-chain transcripts were consistently detected in greater numbers than alpha-chain transcripts, which likely reflects a higher abundance of beta-chain transcripts. In the raw uncorrected reads, each unique combination of TCR and UMI appeared more than ten times on average. In non-small cell lung cancer, the study made a quantitative comparison of TCR alpha and beta repertoires among multiple tumor regions, matched nontumor lung and blood. Nonsynonymous mutation counts, determined by whole-exome sequencing of tumor tissue, were related to TCR repertoire features. Both alpha and beta chains were TCR-sequenced in 210 or so tumor regions, 64 matched nontumor lung samples and around 54 PBMC samples obtained at surgery. Study-wide conclusions, independent of this receptor: Ubiquitous expanded tumor TCRs were found in blood more often at tumor resection than at routine follow-up. Additional single-cell paired TCR alpha and beta sequencing was considered necessary to confirm, at a functional level, the hypothesis that regional TCRs recognize regional mutations.

The sample's time point label, decoded: sample taken at primary tumor resection. The donors were 60 to 80 patients from the lung TRACERx cohort who had early-stage, untreated non-small cell lung cancer. TCR sequencing used whole RNA extracted from tumor and nontumor lung tissue, or from cryopreserved PBMC samples, without cell sorting. Only patients for whom sufficient RNA was available from at least two tumor regions were selected for TCR sequencing. The CDR3, cysteine through phenylalanine, is 17 amino acids long. Just CDR3 DNA is preserved here, 51 bases in frame from base 1. Trimming costs V 4 bases and J 1 base, and their ends lie 15 bases apart. The germline V gene (reference sequence) sets CDR1 to SGHNT and CDR2 to YYREEE. Libraries were made using 5' RACE. Sequenced using a NextSeq 500. To allow correction of PCR and sequencing errors, the TCR library protocol tagged every TCR cDNA molecule with a unique molecular identifier. The paper's processing steps were these. TCR identification, UMI-based error correction and CDR3 extraction were performed with Decombinator tools. TCRs above a frequency of 2 per 1,000, corresponding to the top 1% of the tumor frequency distribution, were defined as expanded. Renyi diversity was computed with the R vegan package after each repertoire had been subsampled 100 times to 5,000 TCRs. CDR3 similarity networks were constructed using string-kernel similarity of amino acid triplets, with links drawn between CDR3s whose pairwise similarity was above 0.82. TCRdb trimmed public reads at Q25 via fastp, called clones via MiXCR and kept in-frame beta chains. Records with the same CDR3 protein are collapsed into one entry carrying the most frequent genes and DNA. The V and J calls were determined by TCRdb, not by the authors. For this sample the table gives under 85,000 distinct CDR3 sequences, of which under 8.5% were detected only once. Roughly 7% of the sample lies in the top ten.

This clonotype was seen only a few times. There is no known antigen for this receptor. It has no much larger one-base neighbor in the sample; base qualities were not kept. Sequences were derived from PBMCs, sampled at surgery. The chain couples TRBV5-4 to TRBJ1-6; TRBD1 is possibly the D segment (5 matching bases). The TCR originated in a male donor with early-stage non-small cell lung cancer. The DNA reads TGTGCCAGCAGCCTGGGTTCGGGGACTTCCTATAATTCACCCCTCCACTTT. Translated, it reads CASSLGSGTSYNSPLHF.